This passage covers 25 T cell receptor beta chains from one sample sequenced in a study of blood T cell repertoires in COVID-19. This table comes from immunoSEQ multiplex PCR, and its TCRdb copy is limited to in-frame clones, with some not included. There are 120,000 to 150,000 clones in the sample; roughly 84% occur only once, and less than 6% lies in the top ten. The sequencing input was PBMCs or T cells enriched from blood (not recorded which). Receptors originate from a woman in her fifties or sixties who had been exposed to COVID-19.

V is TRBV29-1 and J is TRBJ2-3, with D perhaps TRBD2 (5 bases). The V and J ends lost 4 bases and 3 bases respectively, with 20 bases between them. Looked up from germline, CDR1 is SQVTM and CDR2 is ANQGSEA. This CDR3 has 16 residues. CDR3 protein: CSVGAVLGRATDTQYF. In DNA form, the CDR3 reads TGCAGCGTTGGAGCGGTTCTTGGGCGGGCGACAGATACGCAGTATTTT.

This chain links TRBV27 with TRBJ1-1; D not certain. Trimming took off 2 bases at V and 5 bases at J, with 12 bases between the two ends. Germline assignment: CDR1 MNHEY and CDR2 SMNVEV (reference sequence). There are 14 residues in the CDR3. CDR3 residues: CASSLRGGPTEAFF. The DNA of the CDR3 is TGTGCCAGCAGTTTACGTGGCGGCCCTACTGAAGCTTTCTTT.

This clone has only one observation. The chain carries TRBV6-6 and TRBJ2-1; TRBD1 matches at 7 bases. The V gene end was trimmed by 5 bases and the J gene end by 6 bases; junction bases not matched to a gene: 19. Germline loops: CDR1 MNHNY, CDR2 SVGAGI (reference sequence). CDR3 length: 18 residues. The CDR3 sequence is CASSPQTGRRSVGNEQFF. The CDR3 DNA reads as TGTGCCAGCAGTCCACAGACAGGGCGCCGCTCGGTTGGCAATGAGCAGTTCTTC.

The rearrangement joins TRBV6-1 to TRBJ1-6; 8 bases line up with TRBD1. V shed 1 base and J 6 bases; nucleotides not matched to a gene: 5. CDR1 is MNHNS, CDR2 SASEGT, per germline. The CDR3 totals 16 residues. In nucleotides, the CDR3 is TGTGCCAGCAGTGAAGGCCGGGACAGGAGTAATTCACCCCTCCACTTT. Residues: CASSEGRDRSNSPLHF.

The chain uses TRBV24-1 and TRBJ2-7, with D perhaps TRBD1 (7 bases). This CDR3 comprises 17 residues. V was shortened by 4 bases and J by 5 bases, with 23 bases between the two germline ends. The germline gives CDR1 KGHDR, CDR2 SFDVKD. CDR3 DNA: TGTGCCACCAGTGACCTGGACAGGAGGGAAAATTTGGACGAGCAGTACTTC. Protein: CATSDLDRRENLDEQYF.

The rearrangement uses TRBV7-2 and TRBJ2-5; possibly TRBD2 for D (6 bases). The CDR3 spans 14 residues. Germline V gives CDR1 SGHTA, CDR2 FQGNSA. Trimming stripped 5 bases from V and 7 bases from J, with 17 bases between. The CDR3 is CASSLSETRGTQYF. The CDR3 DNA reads TGTGCCAGCAGCCTATCAGAGACTAGAGGGACCCAGTACTTC. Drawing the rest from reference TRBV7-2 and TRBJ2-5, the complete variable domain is GAGVSQSPSNKVTEKGKDVELRCDPISGHTALYWYRQSLGQGLEFLIYFQGNSAPDKSGLPSDRFSAERTGGSVSTLTIQRTQQEDSAVYLCASSLSETRGTQYFGPGTRLLVL.

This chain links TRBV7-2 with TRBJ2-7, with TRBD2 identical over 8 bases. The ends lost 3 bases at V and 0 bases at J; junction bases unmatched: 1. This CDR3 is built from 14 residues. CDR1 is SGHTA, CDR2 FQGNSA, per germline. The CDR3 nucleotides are TGTGCCAGCAGCTTCGGGACTAGCTCCTACGAGCAGTACTTC. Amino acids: CASSFGTSSYEQYF.

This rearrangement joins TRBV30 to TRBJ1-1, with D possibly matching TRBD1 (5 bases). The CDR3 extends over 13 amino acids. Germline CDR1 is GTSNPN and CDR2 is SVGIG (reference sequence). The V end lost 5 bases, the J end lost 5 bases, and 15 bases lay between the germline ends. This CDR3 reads CAWYLEGKTEAFF. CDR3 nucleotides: TGTGCCTGGTATCTGGAGGGGAAGACTGAAGCTTTCTTT.

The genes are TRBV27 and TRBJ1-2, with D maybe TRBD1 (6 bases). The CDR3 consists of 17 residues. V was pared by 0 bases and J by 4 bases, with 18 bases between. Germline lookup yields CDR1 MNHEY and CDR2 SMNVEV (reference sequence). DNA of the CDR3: TGTGCCAGCAGTTTATCTTTCTTGGGGGGGCGCCTCTATGGCTACACCTTC. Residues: CASSLSFLGGRLYGYTF.

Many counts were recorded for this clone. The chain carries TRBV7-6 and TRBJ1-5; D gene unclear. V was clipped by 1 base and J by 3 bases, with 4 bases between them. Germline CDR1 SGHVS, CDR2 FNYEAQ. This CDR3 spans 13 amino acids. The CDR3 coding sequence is TGTGCCAGCAGCTTAGGTATCAATCAGCCCCAGCATTTT. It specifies CASSLGINQPQHF.

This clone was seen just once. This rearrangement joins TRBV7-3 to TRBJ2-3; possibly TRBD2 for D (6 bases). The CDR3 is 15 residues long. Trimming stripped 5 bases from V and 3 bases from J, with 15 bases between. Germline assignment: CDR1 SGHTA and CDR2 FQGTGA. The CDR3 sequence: CASSQLASSTDTQYF. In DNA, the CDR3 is TGTGCCAGCAGCCAACTAGCCTCATCTACAGATACGCAGTATTTT.

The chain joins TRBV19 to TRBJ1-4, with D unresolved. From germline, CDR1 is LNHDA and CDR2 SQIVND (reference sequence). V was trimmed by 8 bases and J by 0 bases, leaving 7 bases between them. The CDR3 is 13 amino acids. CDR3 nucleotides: TGTGCCAGTGGCCGTGCAACTAATGAAAAACTGTTTTTT. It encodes CASGRATNEKLFF.

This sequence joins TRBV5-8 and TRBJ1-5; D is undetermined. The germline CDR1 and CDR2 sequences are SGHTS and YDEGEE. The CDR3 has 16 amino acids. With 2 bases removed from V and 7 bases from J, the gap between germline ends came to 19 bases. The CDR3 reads CASSFGPGEGRQPQHF. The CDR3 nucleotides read TGTGCCAGCAGCTTTGGTCCGGGAGAGGGCAGGCAGCCCCAGCATTTT.

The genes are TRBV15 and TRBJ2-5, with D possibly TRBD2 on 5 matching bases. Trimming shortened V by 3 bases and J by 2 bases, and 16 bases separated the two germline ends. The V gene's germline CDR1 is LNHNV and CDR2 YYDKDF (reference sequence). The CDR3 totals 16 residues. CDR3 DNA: TGTGCCACCAGCAGCGCCCCGCCGGGAAAGCAAGAGACCCAGTACTTC. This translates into CATSSAPPGKQETQYF.

DNA of the CDR3: TGTGCCAGCAGTTACTCGATAGGGCCAACTAGCGGCAGAAACTACGAGCAGTACTTC. Its translation: CASSYSIGPTSGRNYEQYF. The chain has TRBV6-2 or TRBV6-3 and TRBJ2-7, with 8 bases matching TRBD2. CDR1 and CDR2 (germline): MNHEY, SVGEGT. Trimming at V came to 0 bases and at J to 3 bases, leaving 16 bases not matched to a gene. This CDR3 is 19 amino acids long.

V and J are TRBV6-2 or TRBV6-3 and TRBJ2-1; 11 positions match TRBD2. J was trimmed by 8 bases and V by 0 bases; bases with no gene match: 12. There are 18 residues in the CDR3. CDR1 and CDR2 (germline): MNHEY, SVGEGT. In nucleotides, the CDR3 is TGTGCCAGCAGTTACTCGGGTAGCGGGAGGGTGGGGAAGGATGAGCAGTTCTTC. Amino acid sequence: CASSYSGSGRVGKDEQFF.

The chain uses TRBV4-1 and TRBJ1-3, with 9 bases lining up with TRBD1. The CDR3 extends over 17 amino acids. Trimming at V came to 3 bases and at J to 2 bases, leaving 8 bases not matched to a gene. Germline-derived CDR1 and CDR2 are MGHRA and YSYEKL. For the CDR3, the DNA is TGCGCCAGCAGCCAGCTGATTACAGGGGGCGCTGGAAACACCATATATTTT. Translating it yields CASSQLITGGAGNTIYF.

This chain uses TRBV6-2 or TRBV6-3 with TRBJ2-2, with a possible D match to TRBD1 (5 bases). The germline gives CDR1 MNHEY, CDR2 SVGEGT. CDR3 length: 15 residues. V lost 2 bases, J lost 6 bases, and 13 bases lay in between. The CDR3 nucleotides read TGTGCCAGCAGTTACGGCAGGGAAAACGCCGGGGAGCTGTTTTTT. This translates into CASSYGRENAGELFF.

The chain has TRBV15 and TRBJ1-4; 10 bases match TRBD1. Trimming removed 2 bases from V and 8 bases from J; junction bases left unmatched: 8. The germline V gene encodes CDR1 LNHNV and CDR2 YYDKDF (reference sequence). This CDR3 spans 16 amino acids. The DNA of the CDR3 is TGTGCCACCAGCAGACTCGGGACAGGGGTTGAGGAAAAACTGTTTTTT. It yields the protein CATSRLGTGVEEKLFF.

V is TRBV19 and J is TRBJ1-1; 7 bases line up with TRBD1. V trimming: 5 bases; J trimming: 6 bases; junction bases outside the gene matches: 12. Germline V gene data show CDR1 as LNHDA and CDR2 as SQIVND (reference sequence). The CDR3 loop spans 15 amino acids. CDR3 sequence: CASSPDDRDLPEAFF. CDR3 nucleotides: TGTGCCAGTAGTCCCGACGACAGGGATCTCCCTGAAGCTTTCTTT.

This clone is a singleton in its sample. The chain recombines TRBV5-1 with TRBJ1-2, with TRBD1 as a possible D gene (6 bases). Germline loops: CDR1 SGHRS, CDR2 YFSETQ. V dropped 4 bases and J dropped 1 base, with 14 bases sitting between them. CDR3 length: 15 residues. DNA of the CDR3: TGCGCCAGCAGCGTGGAGGGACAATTTAACTATGGCTACACCTTC. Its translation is CASSVEGQFNYGYTF.

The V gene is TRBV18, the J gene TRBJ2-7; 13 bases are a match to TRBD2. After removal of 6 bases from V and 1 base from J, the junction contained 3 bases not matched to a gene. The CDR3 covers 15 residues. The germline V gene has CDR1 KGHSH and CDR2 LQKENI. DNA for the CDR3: TGTGCCAGCTCTCCGACTAGCGGGGGGTCCTACGAGCAGTACTTC. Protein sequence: CASSPTSGGSYEQYF.

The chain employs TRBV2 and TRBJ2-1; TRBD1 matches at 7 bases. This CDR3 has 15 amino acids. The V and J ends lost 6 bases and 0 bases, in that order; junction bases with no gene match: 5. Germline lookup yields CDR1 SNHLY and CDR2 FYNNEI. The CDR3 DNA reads TGTGCCAGCAGCGTGACAGGGAACTCCTACAATGAGCAGTTCTTC. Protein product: CASSVTGNSYNEQFF.

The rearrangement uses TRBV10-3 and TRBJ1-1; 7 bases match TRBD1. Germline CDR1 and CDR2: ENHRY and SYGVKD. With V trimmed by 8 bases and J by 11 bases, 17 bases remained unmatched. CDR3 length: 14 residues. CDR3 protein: CAIARTGSKSAAFF. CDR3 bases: TGTGCCATCGCAAGGACAGGTTCCAAGTCTGCCGCTTTCTTT.

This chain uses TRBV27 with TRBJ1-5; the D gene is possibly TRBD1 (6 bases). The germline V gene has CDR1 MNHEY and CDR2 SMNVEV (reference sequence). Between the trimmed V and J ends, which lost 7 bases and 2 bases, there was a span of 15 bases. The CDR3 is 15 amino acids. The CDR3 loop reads CASTLRGGGNQPQHF. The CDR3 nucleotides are TGTGCCAGCACCCTAAGGGGGGGCGGCAATCAGCCCCAGCATTTT.